This T cell receptor beta chain derives from a study of blood T cell repertoires in COVID-19. Across the study: Acute-phase and convalescent COVID-19 samples originated in the United States, Italy and Spain. In each case, the material was cDNA or gDNA derived from T cells, B-cell-depleted T cells, or PBMCs.

As handled by the study authors: Reference gene primer amplification gave nucleated cell count estimates. The repertoire was sequenced with immunoSEQ multiplex PCR; TCRdb's copy has only in-frame clones and lacks some. V and J calls and clone size come straight from that table; D and trimming were deduced from the DNA. The sample records fewer than 300,000 clones, 86% being singletons. The CDR3 loop spans 15 amino acids. V was clipped by 7 bases and J by 3 bases; unmatched bases: 11. CDR1 is WSHSY and CDR2 is SAAADI in the germline V gene. Seattle-derived patients entered the study during active infection and were followed longitudinally.

The sequence came from a woman aged 25 to 39 with COVID-19, enrolled during active disease. This chain joins TRBV10-2 and TRBJ2-7; the match to TRBD1 covers 8 bases. The sample comprised peripheral blood. The CDR3 nucleotides read TGCGCCAGCAAATCTCCGGACAGGGCCGGCTACGAGCAGTACTTC. Encoded protein: CASKSPDRAGYEQYF.